This entry features one T cell receptor (beta chain) sequence. This clonotype was counted many times. Its antigen is unknown. Qualities for individual bases were not recorded, and no much larger clone is one base off. This sample's treatment or condition label indicates: allogeneic hematopoietic cell transplantation with graft depleted of TCRalphabeta T cells and CD19 B cells. TCRalphabeta/CD19-depleted allogeneic hematopoietic cell grafts were given to the transplant recipients, all of whom were children. These data belong to a study of T-cell reconstitution after alpha-beta-depleted transplantation in children (dated by TCRdb to the mid-2010s). About the investigation overall: T-cell immune reconstitution after TCRalphabeta/CD19-depleted allogeneic hematopoietic cell transplantation in children was quantitatively tracked in the study by means of TCR repertoire profiling.

Overall study results and their limits: Over subsequent months, a decline in hyperexpanded clone frequencies was noted, and after one year, T-cell counts and TCRbeta diversity were mostly ascribed to newly produced T cells. In some patients, high TCRbeta diversity at day 60 was attributed to recipient T cells and intrathymic progenitors that had survived conditioning. About two months after transplant, the apparently early recovery of alphabetaT-cell counts reportedly depended on just several hundred clones that had expanded rapidly and came from non-depleted graft cells.

The library was made by PCR. The sequencer was an Illumina HiSeq 2500. To normalize quantification of the TCRbeta repertoire, the TCR libraries were built with molecular barcoding that relied on unique molecular identifiers. Using fastp trimming at Q25 and MiXCR clonotype assembly, TCRdb reanalyzed the public sequencing data and kept in-frame beta chains. Rows merge per CDR3 protein into single entries with the most common DNA and genes. The sample table contains about a million distinct CDR3 sequences; only one count was recorded for about 29% of them. The ten largest clones take up around 30% of the sample. V sheds 6 bases and J sheds 1 base, leaving 16 bases between their ends. Including cysteine and phenylalanine, the CDR3 has 16 amino acids. The retained sequence is limited to the CDR3, 48 bases, with the frame set at the first base.

Recombination connected TRBV12-3 or TRBV12-4 to TRBJ2-1; no D gene is confidently identified. Sequencing used PBMCs, mostly from graft donor cells, obtained 360 days after TCRalphabeta/CD19-depleted stem cell transplant. This TCR was recovered from a boy in the first two years of life who had a stem cell transplant for SCID, so the T cells may come from the graft donor. The DNA sequence is given as TGTGCCAGCAGCCTAGAGGTTGGGCTTTCCTACAATGAGCAGTTCTTC. It specifies CASSLEVGLSYNEQFF.